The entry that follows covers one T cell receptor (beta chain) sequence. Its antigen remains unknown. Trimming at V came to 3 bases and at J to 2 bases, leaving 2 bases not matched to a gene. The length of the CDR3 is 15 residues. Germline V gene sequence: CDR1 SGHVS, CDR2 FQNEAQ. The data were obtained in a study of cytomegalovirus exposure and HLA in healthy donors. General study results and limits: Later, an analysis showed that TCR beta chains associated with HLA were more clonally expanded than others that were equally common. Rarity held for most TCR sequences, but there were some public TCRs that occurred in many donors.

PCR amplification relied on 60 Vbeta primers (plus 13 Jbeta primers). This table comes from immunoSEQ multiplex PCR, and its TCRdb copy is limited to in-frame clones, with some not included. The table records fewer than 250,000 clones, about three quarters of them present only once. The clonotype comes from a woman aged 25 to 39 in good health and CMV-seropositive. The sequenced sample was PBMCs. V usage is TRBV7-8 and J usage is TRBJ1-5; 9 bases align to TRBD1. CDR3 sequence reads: CASSFGQGRNQPQHF. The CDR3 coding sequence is TGTGCCAGCAGCTTTGGACAGGGGCGCAATCAGCCCCAGCATTTT.